This T cell receptor (beta chain) was captured by sequencing in a study of T-cell memory formation after mild COVID-19. This CDR3 is 13 amino acids long. Trimming removed 6 bases at V and 8 bases at J, with 15 bases between. The germline CDR1 and CDR2 sequences are SGHDT and YYEEEE. A single record per CDR3 protein comes from TCRdb applying MiXCR to the 5' RACE reads. The table has about 160,000 distinct CDR3 sequences, 30% to 35% seen once. The sequenced sample was PBMCs or a T cell subset sorted from them (not recorded which). The V and J genes are TRBV5-6 and TRBJ2-1; D unclear. The clonotype comes from an adult woman who had mild COVID-19 (a few samples of this study predate the infection). Cell type and time point are not known. The CDR3 reads CASNLGWRYEQFF. For the CDR3, the DNA is TGTGCCAGCAATTTGGGGTGGCGCTATGAGCAGTTCTTC.